These 10 T cell receptor beta chains share one sample of origin, sequenced in a study of shared clonotypes between healthy human individuals. Using immunoSEQ multiplex PCR, the repertoire was profiled, and TCRdb retains in-frame clones only, with some absent. This sample has about 1.1 million clones; around three quarters occur once, and the top ten carry 0.89%. Sequences were obtained from memory CD4+ T cells from PBMCs. Subset specified: CD45RA-negative fraction. The source of these receptors is a man younger than 35 in good health. Some clones in this sample may be carry-over from other donors' samples.

The chain combines TRBV5-1 with TRBJ2-1; D is undetermined. This CDR3 comprises 13 residues. Trimming cost V 6 bases and J 9 bases, with 16 bases left between them. Per the germline V gene, CDR1 is SGHRS and CDR2 is YFSETQ. As DNA, the CDR3 is TGCGCCAGCAACATGGCAGCAATGGGTGAGCAGTTCTTC. This encodes CASNMAAMGEQFF.

This clone was counted between two and nine times. This chain joins TRBV30 and TRBJ1-1; perhaps TRBD1 as D (6 bases). The CDR3 is 12 amino acids. V was shortened by 1 base and J by 6 bases, with 9 bases between the two germline ends. CDR1 and CDR2 from the germline V gene are GTSNPN and SVGIG (reference sequence). DNA for the CDR3: TGTGCCTGGAGTGAGGACAGCGCTGAAGCTTTCTTT. Its translation is CAWSEDSAEAFF.

The chain carries TRBV29-1 and TRBJ2-5; perhaps TRBD1 as D (6 bases). Germline-derived CDR1 and CDR2 are SQVTM and ANQGSEA. The CDR3 is 13 amino acids. V was cut by 6 bases and J by 5 bases, with 16 bases left in between. For the CDR3, the DNA is TGCAGCGTGGCAAGGGGGACACTCGAGACCCAGTACTTC. The encoded protein is CSVARGTLETQYF.

The rearrangement joins TRBV30 to TRBJ2-3; 13 nucleotides align to TRBD2. Trimming removed 3 bases from V and 4 bases from J; junction bases left unmatched: 4. The CDR3 has 15 residues. Germline values: CDR1 GTSNPN, CDR2 SVGIG (reference sequence). The CDR3 is CAWRPGLAGSDTQYF. The CDR3 DNA reads TGTGCCTGGAGACCGGGACTAGCGGGATCAGATACGCAGTATTTT. The full variable domain, rest sourced from reference TRBV30 and TRBJ2-3, is SQTIHQWPATLVQPVGSPLSLECTVEGTSNPNLYWYRQAAGRGLQLLFYSVGIGQISSEVPQNLSASRPQDRQFILSSKKLLLSDSGFYLCAWRPGLAGSDTQYFGPGTRLTVL.

This clone was counted at least ten times. The gene calls are TRBV4-2 and TRBJ1-2, with D possibly being TRBD1 (5 bases). Germline V gene data show CDR1 as LGHNA and CDR2 as YNFKEQ. This CDR3 is 17 amino acids long. Between the trimmed V and J ends, which lost 0 bases and 8 bases, there was a span of 22 bases. The CDR3 nucleotides read TGTGCCAGCAGCCAAGATGGGACGAGGGGCCGCCCTGACGGCTACACCTTC. Residues: CASSQDGTRGRPDGYTF.

The chain joins TRBV7-2 to TRBJ2-1; 8 nucleotides align to TRBD2. The CDR3 loop spans 15 amino acids. Unmatched junction bases numbered 6, after V lost 1 base and J lost 7 bases. The germline gives CDR1 SGHTA, CDR2 FQGNSA. CDR3 in DNA: TGTGCCAGCAGCTTAGGGACTAGCATGTGGAATGAGCAGTTCTTC. It codes for CASSLGTSMWNEQFF.

In this sample, this clone turned up a few times. The V and J genes are TRBV7-8 and TRBJ2-3; D is uncertain. Germline V gene data show CDR1 as SGHVS and CDR2 as FQNEAQ. This CDR3 comprises 12 residues. The CDR3 reads CVIGFGTDTQYF. In nucleotides, the CDR3 is TGTGTAATCGGCTTTGGGACAGATACGCAGTATTTT.

The gene calls are TRBV19 and TRBJ1-5, with D uncertain. CDR1 and CDR2 from the germline V gene are LNHDA and SQIVND (reference sequence). This CDR3 contains 15 residues. V was clipped by 6 bases and J by 0 bases, with 12 bases between them. CDR3 amino acids: CASRSGKYSNQPQHF. CDR3 nucleotide sequence: TGTGCCAGTAGGTCGGGAAAATATAGCAATCAGCCCCAGCATTTT.

This clone was picked up many times. The chain carries TRBV2 and TRBJ1-2; 7 bases line up with TRBD1. Germline CDR1 and CDR2: SNHLY and FYNNEI. The J segment lost 6 bases and the V segment lost 5 bases, leaving 6 bases of the junction unmatched. CDR3 length equals 13 residues. As DNA, the CDR3 is TGTGCCAGCAGTAGACAGGGCGGAAATGGCTACACCTTC. This encodes CASSRQGGNGYTF.

With respect to this clone: Other DNA sequences in this specimen translate into the identical CDR3. This chain connects TRBV28 to TRBJ2-5, with TRBD2 as a possible D gene (5 bases). The V gene's germline CDR1 is MDHEN and CDR2 SYDVKM. The ends were cut back, 3 bases at V and 5 bases at J, with 10 bases in the middle. The CDR3 spans 13 residues. CDR3 protein: CASSLSGGETQYF. DNA of the CDR3: TGTGCCAGCAGTTTGAGTGGCGGGGAGACCCAGTACTTC.